Listed below are T cell receptor beta chains from one sample, sequenced in a study of T cell responses to AZD1222 COVID-19 vaccine. TCRdb's copy holds only in-frame clones and misses some; the assay was immunoSEQ multiplex PCR. The sample has around 97,000 clones, around 91% seen once. Sample: peripheral blood, taken on day 0 of AZD1222 vaccination. The receptors were sampled from an adult in good health. The CDR3 runs from the conserved cysteine through the conserved F or W. Each record gives: clone size, J gene, D gene, V gene, CDR3 protein, CDR3 DNA. The D gene is left open where the match is weak. Only part of the rows carry a size: once, few, many, or a class if the clone is expanded.

>-|TRBJ1-5|-|TRBV6-5
CASSYSAGRPQHF
TGTGCCAGCAGTTACTCGGCGGGTAGGCCCCAGCATTTT
>-|TRBJ1-5|TRBD1|TRBV6-1
CASSELRRGLGQPQHF
TGTGCCAGCAGTGAACTCCGCAGGGGGCTTGGTCAGCCCCAGCATTTT
>-|TRBJ2-6|-|TRBV19
CASSSHRSGANVLTF
TGTGCCAGTAGTTCTCACAGGTCTGGGGCCAACGTCCTGACTTTC
>few|TRBJ2-2|-|TRBV9
CASSVESRVTGELFF
TGTGCCAGCAGCGTAGAGTCGCGGGTCACCGGGGAGCTGTTTTTT
>-|TRBJ2-1|-|TRBV5-5
CASSLVDGEQFF
TGTGCCAGCAGCTTGGTAGATGGTGAGCAGTTCTTC
>once|TRBJ2-7|TRBD2|TRBV7-2
CASSSDRLAGVYEQYF
TGTGCCAGCAGCTCCGATCGGTTAGCGGGGGTCTACGAGCAGTACTTC
>once|TRBJ2-1|TRBD1|TRBV19
CASSRDSGSPNEQFF
TGTGCCAGTAGTAGGGACAGCGGCAGCCCCAATGAGCAGTTCTTC
>-|TRBJ1-2|-|TRBV10-2
CASSERGDGYTF
TGCGCCAGCAGTGAGAGGGGGGATGGCTACACCTTC
>few|TRBJ2-1|-|TRBV19
CASSALLGGEQFF
TGTGCCAGTAGTGCCCTACTAGGTGGTGAGCAGTTCTTC
>-|TRBJ2-1|-|TRBV29-1
CSVQVGDEQFF
TGCAGCGTCCAAGTCGGCGATGAGCAGTTCTTC
>-|TRBJ1-2|-|TRBV4-1
CASSQEGIVSYGYTF
TGCGCCAGCAGCCAAGAAGGCATCGTCTCCTATGGCTACACCTTC
>-|TRBJ2-7|-|TRBV7-8
CASSFNSGGTYEQYF
TGTGCCAGCAGCTTTAACTCGGGGGGCACCTACGAGCAGTACTTC
>-|TRBJ2-7|TRBD1|TRBV4-3
CASSRHRQGPYEQYF
TGCGCCAGCAGCCGACACAGACAGGGGCCATACGAGCAGTACTTC
>-|TRBJ2-7|-|TRBV18
CASSPREGSYEQYF
TGTGCCAGCTCACCGCGTGAAGGGAGCTACGAGCAGTACTTC
>once|TRBJ2-5|-|TRBV27
CASGKQETQYF
TGTGCCAGCGGTAAACAAGAGACCCAGTACTTC
>-|TRBJ1-1|-|TRBV2
CAGGRGSAGGAFF
TGTGCCGGCGGAAGAGGGTCGGCAGGCGGAGCTTTCTTT
>-|TRBJ1-5|TRBD1|TRBV10-3
CAISESIIDREYQPQHF
TGTGCCATCAGTGAGTCTATCATTGACAGGGAATATCAGCCCCAGCATTTT
>-|TRBJ2-2|-|TRBV19
CASKIRTMNTGELFF
TGTGCCAGTAAGATCCGGACAATGAACACCGGGGAGCTGTTTTTT
>-|TRBJ1-6|-|TRBV7-8
CASSLGRLDNSPLHF
TGTGCCAGCAGCTTGGGCAGGCTAGATAATTCACCCCTCCACTTT
>-|TRBJ1-5|TRBD1|TRBV18
CASSEQGKDQPQHF
TGTGCCAGCTCAGAACAGGGGAAGGATCAGCCCCAGCATTTT
>-|TRBJ2-5|-|TRBV7-8
CASSWGGPERETQYF
TGTGCCAGCAGCTGGGGGGGCCCCGAGAGGGAGACCCAGTACTTC
>-|TRBJ2-2|-|TRBV5-1
CASSSTGQGGELFF
TGCGCCAGCAGCTCGACAGGTCAGGGCGGGGAGCTGTTTTTT
>-|TRBJ2-3|-|TRBV9
CASSVAGSPGTPSTDTQYF
TGTGCCAGCAGCGTAGCAGGGTCCCCGGGCACCCCTAGCACAGATACGCAGTATTTT
>-|TRBJ2-6|-|TRBV6-1
CASSEHLSGANVLTF
TGTGCCAGCAGTGAACACCTCTCTGGGGCCAACGTCCTGACTTTC
>once|TRBJ2-2|-|TRBV7-3
CASSLMSGANTGELFF
TGTGCCAGCAGCTTAATGTCGGGGGCGAACACCGGGGAGCTGTTTTTT
>-|TRBJ2-3|TRBD2|TRBV7-2
CASSQQTSGLDTQYF
TGTGCCAGCAGCCAACAGACTAGCGGGCTGGATACGCAGTATTTT
>-|TRBJ1-1|-|TRBV5-1
CASSLGGNTEAFF
TGCGCCAGCAGCCTTGGGGGGAACACTGAAGCTTTCTTT
>-|TRBJ1-2|TRBD1|TRBV15
CATNTGVSLNDYGYTF
TGTGCCACAAATACAGGGGTGTCCCTGAACGACTATGGCTACACCTTC
>-|TRBJ2-3|-|TRBV7-9
CASSLGDSSTDTQYF
TGTGCCAGCAGCTTAGGGGACTCCTCCACAGATACGCAGTATTTT